The T cell receptor beta chain described here comes from a study of CD8 T cells in ankylosing spondylitis. This clonotype was seen many times. Its antigen is still unknown. Study results and limitations: Both synovial fluid and blood in reactive arthritis had previously been reported to carry some motif variants. Reported data indicate significant enrichment of disease-linked clones within matched ankylosing spondylitis synovial fluid.

TCRdb re-analysed the 5' RACE reads in MiXCR, keeping a single row per CDR3 protein. The top ten clones hold under 7.5% of a sample with roughly 250,000 distinct CDR3 sequences, around 9.2% of them seen once. This CDR3 is 16 amino acids long. Germline CDR1 reads KGHSH; CDR2 reads LQKENI. V lost 0 bases and J 0 bases, leaving 12 bases between the germline ends. The receptor comes from a male donor with ankylosing spondylitis or in good health (not recorded which). V gene TRBV18 combines with J gene TRBJ2-7, with D tentatively TRBD1 (5 bases). The sequenced sample consisted of blood, either unsorted or a sorted T cell fraction (not recorded which). The CDR3 nucleotides are TGTGCCAGCTCACCACCAGGGGCTTCCGTCTCCTACGAGCAGTACTTC. This translates into CASSPPGASVSYEQYF.